The clone carrying this TCR beta chain was seen a handful of times. Its specificity is unknown. The time point here: persistent/refractory GD, antithyroid drugs over 5 years with positive TRAb. After RNA was extracted from PBMCs, the TCR library was made from it. From germline, CDR1 is SGHRS and CDR2 YFSETQ. With V trimmed by 4 bases and J by 6 bases, 16 bases remained unmatched. The CDR3 runs 17 residues. These data are taken from a study of regulatory T cells in long-lasting Graves disease. Findings and caveats of the study: Clonotypes that were public and shared totalled 2,500 to 3,000 in persistent patients versus around 970 in new patients. The work looked only at peripheral blood and did not look at thyroid tissue.

Investigators prepared the TCR beta libraries by applying iRepertoire HTBI primers and Arm-PCR of CDR3 regions. Authors' analysis steps: Sequenced samples collectively carried roughly 60 TRBV and 14 to 15 TRBJ segments. Each CDR3 protein is one row after TCRdb ran MiXCR on the multiplex PCR reads. Clone size and V and J calls follow TCRdb, not the original study. This sample has 390,000 or so distinct CDR3 sequences, with around 23% found just once. The rearrangement uses TRBV5-1 and TRBJ2-7; 10 bases are a match to TRBD2. This specimen was peripheral blood mononuclear cells (PBMCs), taken when the disease was refractory, from a patient treated with antithyroid drugs. This receptor was obtained from a woman aged 35 to 49 with Graves disease. The CDR3 sequence is CASSPPSSSGSRSEQYF. The CDR3 DNA follows: TGCGCCAGCAGCCCCCCTTCGTCTAGCGGGAGCCGAAGCGAGCAGTACTTC.